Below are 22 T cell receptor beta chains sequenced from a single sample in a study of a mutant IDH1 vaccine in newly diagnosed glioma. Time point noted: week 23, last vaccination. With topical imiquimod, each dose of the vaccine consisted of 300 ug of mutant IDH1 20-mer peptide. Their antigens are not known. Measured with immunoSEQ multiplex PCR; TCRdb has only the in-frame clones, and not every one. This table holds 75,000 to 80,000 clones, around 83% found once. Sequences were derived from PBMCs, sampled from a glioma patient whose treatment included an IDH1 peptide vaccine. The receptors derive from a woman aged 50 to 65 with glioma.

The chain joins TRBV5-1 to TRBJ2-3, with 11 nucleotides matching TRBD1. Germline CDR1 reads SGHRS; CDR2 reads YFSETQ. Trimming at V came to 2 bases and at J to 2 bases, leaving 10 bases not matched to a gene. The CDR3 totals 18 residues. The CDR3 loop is CASSLALRTGGDTDTQYF. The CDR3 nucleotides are TGCGCCAGCAGCTTAGCTCTAAGGACAGGGGGCGACACAGATACGCAGTATTTT. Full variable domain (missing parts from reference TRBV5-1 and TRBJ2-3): KAGVTQTPRYLIKTRGQQVTLSCSPISGHRSVSWYQQTPGQGLQFLFEYFSETQRNKGNFPGRFSGRQFSNSRSEMNVSTLELGDSALYLCASSLALRTGGDTDTQYFGPGTRLTVL.

The CDR3, as DNA: TGTGCCAGCAGTCACGGGACGGGAGCTAACTATGGCTACACCTTC. Translation gives CASSHGTGANYGYTF. J is TRBJ1-2 and V is TRBV5-6; TRBD1 is a possible D gene (5 bases). This CDR3 is built from 15 residues. Germline V gene data show CDR1 as SGHDT and CDR2 as YYEEEE. Trimming removed 5 bases from V and 0 bases from J, with 14 bases in between.

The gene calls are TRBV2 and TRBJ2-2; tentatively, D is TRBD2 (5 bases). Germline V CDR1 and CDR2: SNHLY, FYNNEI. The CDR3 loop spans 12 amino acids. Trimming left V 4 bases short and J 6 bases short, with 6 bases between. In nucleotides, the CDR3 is TGTGCCAGCAGTGCGGACTCCGGGGAGCTGTTTTTT. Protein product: CASSADSGELFF.

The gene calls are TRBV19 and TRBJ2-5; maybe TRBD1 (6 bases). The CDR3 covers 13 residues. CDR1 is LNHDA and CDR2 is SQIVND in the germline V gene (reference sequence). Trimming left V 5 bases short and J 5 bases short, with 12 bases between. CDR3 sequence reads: CASSLQGRETQYF. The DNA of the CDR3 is TGTGCCAGTAGTCTACAGGGTCGGGAGACCCAGTACTTC.

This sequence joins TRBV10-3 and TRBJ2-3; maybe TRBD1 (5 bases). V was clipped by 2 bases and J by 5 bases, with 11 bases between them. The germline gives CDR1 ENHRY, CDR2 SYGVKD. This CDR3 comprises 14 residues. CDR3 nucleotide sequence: TGTGCCATCAGTGAGGGGGCACCGCAAGATACGCAGTATTTT. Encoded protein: CAISEGAPQDTQYF.

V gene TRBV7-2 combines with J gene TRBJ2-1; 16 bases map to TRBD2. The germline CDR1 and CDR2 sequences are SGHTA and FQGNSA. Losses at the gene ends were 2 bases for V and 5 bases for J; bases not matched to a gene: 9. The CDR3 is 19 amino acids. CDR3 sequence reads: CASSLRSGLAGGPNNEQFF. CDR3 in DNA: TGTGCCAGCAGCTTAAGGTCGGGACTAGCGGGAGGGCCTAACAATGAGCAGTTCTTC.

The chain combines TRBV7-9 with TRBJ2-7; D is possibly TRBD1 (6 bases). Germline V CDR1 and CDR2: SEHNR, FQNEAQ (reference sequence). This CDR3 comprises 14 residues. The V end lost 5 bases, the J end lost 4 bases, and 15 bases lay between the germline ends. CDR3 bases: TGTGCCAGCAGCGATGTGCCCCAGGGGTACGAGCAGTACTTC. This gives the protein CASSDVPQGYEQYF.

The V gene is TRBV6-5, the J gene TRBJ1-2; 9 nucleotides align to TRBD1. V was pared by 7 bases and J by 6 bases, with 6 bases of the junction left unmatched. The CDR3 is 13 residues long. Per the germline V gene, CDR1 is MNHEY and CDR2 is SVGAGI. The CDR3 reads CASNSQGANGYTF. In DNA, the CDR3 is TGTGCCAGCAACTCACAGGGGGCAAATGGCTACACCTTC.

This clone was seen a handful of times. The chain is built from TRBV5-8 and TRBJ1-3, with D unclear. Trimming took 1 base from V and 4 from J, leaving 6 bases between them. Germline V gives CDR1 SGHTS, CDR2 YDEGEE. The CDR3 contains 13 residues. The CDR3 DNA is TGTGCCAGCAGCTTGTCGGGGGGAAACACCATATATTTT. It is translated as CASSLSGGNTIYF.

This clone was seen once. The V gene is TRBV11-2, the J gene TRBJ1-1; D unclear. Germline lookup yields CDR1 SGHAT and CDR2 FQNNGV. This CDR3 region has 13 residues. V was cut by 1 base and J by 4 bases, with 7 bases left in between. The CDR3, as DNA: TGTGCCAGCAGCTTAGTCGAGGGCACTGAAGCTTTCTTT. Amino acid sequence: CASSLVEGTEAFF.

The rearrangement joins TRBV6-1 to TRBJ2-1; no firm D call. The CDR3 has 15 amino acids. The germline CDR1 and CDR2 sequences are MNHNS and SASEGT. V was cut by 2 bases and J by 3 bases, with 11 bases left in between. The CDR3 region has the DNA TGTGCCAGCAGTGAAATAGTAGGGTTCTACAATGAGCAGTTCTTC. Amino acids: CASSEIVGFYNEQFF.

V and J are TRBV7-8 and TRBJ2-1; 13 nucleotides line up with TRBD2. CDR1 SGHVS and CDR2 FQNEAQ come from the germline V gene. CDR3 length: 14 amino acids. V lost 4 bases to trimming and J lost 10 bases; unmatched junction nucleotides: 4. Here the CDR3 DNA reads TGTGCCAGCAGCTCGGGACTAGCGGGATCGGAGCAGTTCTTC. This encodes CASSSGLAGSEQFF.

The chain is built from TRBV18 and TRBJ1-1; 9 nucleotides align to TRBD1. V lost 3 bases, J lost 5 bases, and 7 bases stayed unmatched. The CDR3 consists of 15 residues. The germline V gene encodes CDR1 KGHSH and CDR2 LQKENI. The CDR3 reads CASSPGQGRGTEAFF. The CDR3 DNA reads TGTGCCAGCTCACCGGGACAGGGAAGGGGAACTGAAGCTTTCTTT. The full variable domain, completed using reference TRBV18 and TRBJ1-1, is NAGVMQNPRHLVRRRGQEARLRCSPMKGHSHVYWYRQLPEEGLKFMVYLQKENIIDESGMPKERFSAEFPKEGPSILRIQQVVRGDSAAYFCASSPGQGRGTEAFFGQGTRLTVV.

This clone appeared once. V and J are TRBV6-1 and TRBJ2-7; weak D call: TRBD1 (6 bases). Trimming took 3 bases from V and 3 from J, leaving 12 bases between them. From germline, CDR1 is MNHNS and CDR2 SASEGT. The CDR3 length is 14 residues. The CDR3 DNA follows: TGTGCCAGCAGTGATCCCCAGGGGTTCTACGAGCAGTACTTC. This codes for CASSDPQGFYEQYF.

CDR3 sequence reads: CASSSWGGGTEAFF. CDR3 in DNA: TGTGCCAGCAGCTCTTGGGGGGGTGGAACTGAAGCTTTCTTT. This rearrangement joins TRBV5-5 to TRBJ1-1, with a tentative D call TRBD1 (5 bases). CDR1 and CDR2 (germline): SGHKS, YYEKEE (reference sequence). CDR3 size: 14 residues. V shed 3 bases and J shed 5 bases, with 14 bases lying between them.

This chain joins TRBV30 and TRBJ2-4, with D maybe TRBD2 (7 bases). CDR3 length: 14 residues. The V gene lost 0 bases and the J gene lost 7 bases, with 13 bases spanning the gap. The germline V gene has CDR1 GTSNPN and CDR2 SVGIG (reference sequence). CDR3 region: CAWSVGGGGNIQYF. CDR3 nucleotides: TGTGCCTGGAGTGTAGGGGGAGGGGGGAACATTCAGTACTTC. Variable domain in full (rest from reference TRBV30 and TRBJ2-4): SQTIHQWPATLVQPVGSPLSLECTVEGTSNPNLYWYRQAAGRGLQLLFYSVGIGQISSEVPQNLSASRPQDRQFILSSKKLLLSDSGFYLCAWSVGGGGNIQYFGAGTRLSVL.

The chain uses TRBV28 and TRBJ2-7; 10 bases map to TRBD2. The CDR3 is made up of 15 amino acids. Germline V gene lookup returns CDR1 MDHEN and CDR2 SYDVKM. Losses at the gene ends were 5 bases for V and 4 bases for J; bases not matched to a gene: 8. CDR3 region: CASSTSGNYNYEQYF. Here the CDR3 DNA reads TGTGCCAGCAGTACTAGCGGGAACTATAATTACGAGCAGTACTTC.

CDR3 amino acids: CASSEGQNSGANVLTF. Here the CDR3 DNA reads TGTGCCAGCAGTGAAGGACAGAACTCTGGGGCCAACGTCCTGACTTTC. This chain joins TRBV6-4 and TRBJ2-6; tentatively, D is TRBD1 (6 bases). The CDR3 runs 16 residues. Germline CDR1 reads MRHNA; CDR2 reads SNTAGT. The V and J ends lost 3 bases and 0 bases respectively, with 9 bases between them.

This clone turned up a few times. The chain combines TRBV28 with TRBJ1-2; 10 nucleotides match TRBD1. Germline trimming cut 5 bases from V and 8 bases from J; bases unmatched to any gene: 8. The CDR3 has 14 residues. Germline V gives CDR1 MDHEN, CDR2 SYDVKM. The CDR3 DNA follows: TGTGCCAGCAGTCGGACAGGGGGATTGGAAGGCTACACCTTC. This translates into CASSRTGGLEGYTF.

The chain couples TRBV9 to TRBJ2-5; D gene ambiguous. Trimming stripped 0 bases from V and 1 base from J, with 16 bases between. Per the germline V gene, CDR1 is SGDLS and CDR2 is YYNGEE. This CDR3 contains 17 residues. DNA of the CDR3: TGTGCCAGCAGCGTAGATGGCCGTTACCACACCCAAGAGACCCAGTACTTC. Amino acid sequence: CASSVDGRYHTQETQYF.

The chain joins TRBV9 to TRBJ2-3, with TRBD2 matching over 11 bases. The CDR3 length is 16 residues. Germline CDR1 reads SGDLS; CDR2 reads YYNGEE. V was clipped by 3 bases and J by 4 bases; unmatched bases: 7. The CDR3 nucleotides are TGTGCCAGCAGCGCCGATAGCGGGAGGGCCCCAGATACGCAGTATTTT. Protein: CASSADSGRAPDTQYF.

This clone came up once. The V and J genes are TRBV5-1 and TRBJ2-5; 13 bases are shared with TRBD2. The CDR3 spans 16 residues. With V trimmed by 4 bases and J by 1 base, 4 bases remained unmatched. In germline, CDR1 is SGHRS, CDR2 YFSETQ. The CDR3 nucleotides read TGCGCCAGCAGCCTAGGGACTAGCGGGGTCCAAGAGACCCAGTACTTC. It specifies CASSLGTSGVQETQYF.